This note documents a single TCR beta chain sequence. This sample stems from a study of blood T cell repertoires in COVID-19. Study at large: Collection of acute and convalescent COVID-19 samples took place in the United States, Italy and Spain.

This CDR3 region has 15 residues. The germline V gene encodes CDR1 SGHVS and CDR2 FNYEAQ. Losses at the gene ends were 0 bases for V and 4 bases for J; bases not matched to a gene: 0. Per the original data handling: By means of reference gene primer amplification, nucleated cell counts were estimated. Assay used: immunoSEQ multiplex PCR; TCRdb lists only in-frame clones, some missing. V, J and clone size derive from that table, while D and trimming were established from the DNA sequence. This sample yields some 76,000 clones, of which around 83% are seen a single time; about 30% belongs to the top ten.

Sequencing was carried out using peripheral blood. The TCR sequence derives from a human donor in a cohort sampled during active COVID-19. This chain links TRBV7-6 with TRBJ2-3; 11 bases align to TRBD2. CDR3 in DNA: TGTGCCAGCAGCTTAGCGGGACTAGCGGCAGATACGCAGTATTTT. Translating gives CASSLAGLAADTQYF.